This T cell receptor beta chain derives from a study of blood T cell repertoires in COVID-19 (dated by TCRdb to about 2020). Background for the entire study: Samples from collaborators originated in the United States, Italy and Spain and spanned both the acute and convalescent phases of COVID-19. The prospective study material was composed of cDNA or gDNA derived from T cells, B-cell-depleted T cells, or PBMCs. Subjects who had been exposed to COVID-19, were actively infected with it, or had recovered from it provided the deeply sampled blood TCRbeta repertoires that made up the dataset. A freely available public database, intended as a resource for researchers studying the immune response to SARS-CoV-2, is where the repertoires were released. Samples were obtained from the ongoing ImmuneRACE study (first 160 participants) and from 1,254 subjects provided by 6 global collaborators. A de-identified subject ID, COVID-19 status, age in years and sex were almost always included in the sample metadata. HLA class I and class II types, where available, came from metadata supplied by the sample provider rather than from assay-based typing. Study-wide findings and limitations: Clinical and demographic metadata were provided uncurated, with the amount varying by source and participant.

As concerns this clone: The antigen this receptor binds is unknown. Base qualities are not provided; no much larger clone lies one nucleotide away.

TCRbeta CDR3 regions were amplified from genomic DNA using the immunoSEQ Assay, a bias-controlled multiplex PCR. As for how the authors treated the data: Within the assay, amplification of reference gene primers was used to estimate how many nucleated cells each sample contained. Sequence reads were collapsed and filtered to measure the absolute abundance of every unique TCRbeta CDR3 rearrangement. Productive Simpson clonality was computed per sample as the square root of Simpson's diversity index over productive rearrangements. In its TCRdb copy, this immuneACCESS table keeps in-frame sequences only and misses some clones. Where compared with another copy, unresolved V genes explain less than half of these, and the others have no known cause. Clone size and V and J calls were adopted from that table, with D and trimming inferred from the DNA. The sample table holds more than 80,000 clones, of which 84% were seen once. Roughly 13% of the sample comes from the top ten.

The V and J ends are trimmed by 5 bases and 5 bases, leaving 16 bases between them. The CDR3 goes from the cysteine to the phenylalanine over 15 residues. The only DNA kept is the CDR3, 45 bases in frame from the first base. Via the germline V gene, CDR1 is MDHEN and CDR2 SYDVKM. Whole blood was collected in K2EDTA tubes by collaborating institutions according to the institutions' own protocols. For TCRbeta analysis, collaborators shipped samples as frozen whole blood, isolated PBMCs, or DNA extracted from either of those sample types. The sample consisted of peripheral blood. The TCR originated in a woman aged 60-75 years with acute or convalescent COVID-19. Rearrangement joined TRBV28 to TRBJ2-1; 5 matching bases give a weak D call of TRBD1. The CDR3 amino acid sequence is: CASSRGGSRDNEQFF. The DNA sequence reads TGTGCCAGCAGTAGAGGCGGTTCCAGGGACAATGAGCAGTTCTTC.